The clone carrying this TCR beta chain appeared a few times. Antigen: not known. The CDR3 runs to 15 residues. Germline loops: CDR1 LGHDT, CDR2 YNNKEL (reference sequence). Between the trimmed V and J ends, which lost 1 base and 2 bases, there was a span of 8 bases. This entry comes from a study of identical twins. Unique molecular identifiers were present on the cDNA, and a universal primer site came from template switching. MiXCR was run by TCRdb on the 5' RACE reads, yielding one entry per CDR3 protein. The table lists about 490,000 distinct CDR3 sequences, nearly 15% of them singletons. General study results and limits: Cross-sectional statistical analysis was relied on for the conclusions, without the same donors being followed. Modelling approaches yielded underestimates of out-of-frame TCR alpha sharing between monozygotic twins.

The same specimen was also included in a second study, on yellow fever vaccine responses in identical twins.

The sequence derives from a woman aged 18-29 years in good health. What was sequenced was CD4+ T cells sorted from blood. The chain recombines TRBV3-1 with TRBJ2-2; no clear D. The CDR3 DNA is TGTGCCAGCAGCCAAGGGACGGTCAACACCGGGGAGCTGTTTTTT. It encodes CASSQGTVNTGELFF.